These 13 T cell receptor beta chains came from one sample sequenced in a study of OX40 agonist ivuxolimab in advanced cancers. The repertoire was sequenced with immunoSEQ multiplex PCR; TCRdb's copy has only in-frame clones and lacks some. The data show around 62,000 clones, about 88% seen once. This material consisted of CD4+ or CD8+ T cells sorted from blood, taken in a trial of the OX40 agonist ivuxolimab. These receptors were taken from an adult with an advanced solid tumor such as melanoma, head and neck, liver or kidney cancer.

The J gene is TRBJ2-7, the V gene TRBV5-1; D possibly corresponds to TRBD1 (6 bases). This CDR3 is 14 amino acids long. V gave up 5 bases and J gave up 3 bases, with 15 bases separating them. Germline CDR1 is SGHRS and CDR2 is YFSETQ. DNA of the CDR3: TGCGCCAGCAGTACTGACAGGTCCATCTACGAGCAGTACTTC. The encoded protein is CASSTDRSIYEQYF.

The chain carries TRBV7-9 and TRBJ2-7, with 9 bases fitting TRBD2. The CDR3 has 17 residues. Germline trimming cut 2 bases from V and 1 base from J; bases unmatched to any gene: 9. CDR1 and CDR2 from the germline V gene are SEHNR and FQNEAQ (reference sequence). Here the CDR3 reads CASSLSPAGGESYEQYF. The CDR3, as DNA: TGTGCCAGCAGCTTATCTCCCGCGGGAGGGGAATCCTACGAGCAGTACTTC.

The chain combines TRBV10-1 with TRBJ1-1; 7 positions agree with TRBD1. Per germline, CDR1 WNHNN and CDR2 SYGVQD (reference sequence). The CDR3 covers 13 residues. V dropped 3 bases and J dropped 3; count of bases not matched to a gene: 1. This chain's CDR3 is CASSEGTDTEAFF. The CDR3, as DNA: TGCGCCAGCAGTGAAGGGACAGACACTGAAGCTTTCTTT.

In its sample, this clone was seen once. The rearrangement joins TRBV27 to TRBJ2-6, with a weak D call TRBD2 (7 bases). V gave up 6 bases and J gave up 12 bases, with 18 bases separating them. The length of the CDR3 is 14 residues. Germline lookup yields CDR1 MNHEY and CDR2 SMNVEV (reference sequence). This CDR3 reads CASSLGGVTGVLTF. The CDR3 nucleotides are TGTGCCAGCAGCCTAGGGGGGGTTACCGGCGTCCTGACTTTC.

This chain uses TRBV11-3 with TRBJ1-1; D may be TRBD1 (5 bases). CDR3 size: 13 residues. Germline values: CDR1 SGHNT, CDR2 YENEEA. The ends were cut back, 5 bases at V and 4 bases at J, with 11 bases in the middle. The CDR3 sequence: CASSPGRGTEAFF. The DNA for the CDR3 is TGTGCCAGCAGCCCCGGAAGGGGCACTGAAGCTTTCTTT.

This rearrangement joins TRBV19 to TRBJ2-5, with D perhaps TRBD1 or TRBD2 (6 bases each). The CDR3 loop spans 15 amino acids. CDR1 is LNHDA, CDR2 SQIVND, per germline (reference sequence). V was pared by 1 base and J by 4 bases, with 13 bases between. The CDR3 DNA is TGTGCCAGTAGTATAGGGTCGAAGGGGGGAGAGACCCAGTACTTC. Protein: CASSIGSKGGETQYF.

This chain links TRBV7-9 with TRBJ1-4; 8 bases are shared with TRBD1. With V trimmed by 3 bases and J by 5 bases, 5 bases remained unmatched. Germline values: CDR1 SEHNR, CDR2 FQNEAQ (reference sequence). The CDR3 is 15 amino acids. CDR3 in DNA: TGTGCCAGCAGCTTGGCGGGACAGGTGAATGAAAAACTGTTTTTT. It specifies CASSLAGQVNEKLFF.

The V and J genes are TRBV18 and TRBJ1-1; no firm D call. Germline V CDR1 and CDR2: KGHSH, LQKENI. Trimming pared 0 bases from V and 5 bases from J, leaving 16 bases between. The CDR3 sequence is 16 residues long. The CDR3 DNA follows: TGTGCCAGCTCACCACCCGTAGGTTCGGCAGTTACTGAAGCTTTCTTT. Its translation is CASSPPVGSAVTEAFF.

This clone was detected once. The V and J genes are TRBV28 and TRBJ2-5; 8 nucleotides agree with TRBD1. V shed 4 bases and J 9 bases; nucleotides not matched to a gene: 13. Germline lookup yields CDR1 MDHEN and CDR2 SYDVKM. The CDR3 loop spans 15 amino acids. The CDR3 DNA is TGTGCCAGCAGTTCCCCCGGGACAGGCGGTTTGCCCCAGTACTTC. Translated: CASSSPGTGGLPQYF.

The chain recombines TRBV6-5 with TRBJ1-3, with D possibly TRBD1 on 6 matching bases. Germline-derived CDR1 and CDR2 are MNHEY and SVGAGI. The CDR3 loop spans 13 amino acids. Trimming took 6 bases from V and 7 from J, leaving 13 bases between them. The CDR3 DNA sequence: TGTGCCAGCAGCAGGGGCGAACTTAACACCATATATTTT. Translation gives CASSRGELNTIYF.

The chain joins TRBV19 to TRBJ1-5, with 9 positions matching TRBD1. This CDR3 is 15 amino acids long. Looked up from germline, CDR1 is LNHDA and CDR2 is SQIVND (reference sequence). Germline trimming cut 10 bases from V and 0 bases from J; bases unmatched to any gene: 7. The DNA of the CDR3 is TGTGCCACCTCCCCGGGACAGGGTAGCAATCAGCCCCAGCATTTT. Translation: CATSPGQGSNQPQHF.

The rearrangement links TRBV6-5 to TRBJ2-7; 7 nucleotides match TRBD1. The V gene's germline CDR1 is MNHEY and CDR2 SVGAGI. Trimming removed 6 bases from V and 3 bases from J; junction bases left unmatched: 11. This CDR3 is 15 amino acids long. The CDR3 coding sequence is TGTGCCAGCAGGCGCTCCGGGACAGTGGGCTACGAGCAGTACTTC. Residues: CASRRSGTVGYEQYF.

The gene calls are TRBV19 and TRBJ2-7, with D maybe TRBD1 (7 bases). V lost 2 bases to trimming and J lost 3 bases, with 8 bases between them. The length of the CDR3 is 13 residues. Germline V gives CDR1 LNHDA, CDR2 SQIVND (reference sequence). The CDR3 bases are TGTGCCAGTAGTATACAGGGGGGCTACGAGCAGTACTTC. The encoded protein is CASSIQGGYEQYF.